In its sample, the clone carrying this T cell receptor (beta chain) was seen a few times. Its antigen is currently unknown. Time point specified: sample taken at primary tumor resection. Researchers sequenced whole RNA taken from tumor, nontumor lung or frozen PBMC without sorting. There were some 70 donors, all of them untreated patients with early-stage non-small cell lung cancer. The CDR3 sequence is 14 residues long. From germline, CDR1 is LNHNV and CDR2 YYDKDF (reference sequence). Deletions cut 1 base from V and 3 bases from J, with 7 bases between. Each CDR3 protein gets one entry after TCRdb re-called the 5' RACE reads with MiXCR. The sample contains approximately 52,000 distinct CDR3 sequences, more than 6.5% of which appear only once. This entry belongs to a study of spatial heterogeneity in lung cancer. General study findings and limits: Resection saw ubiquitous expanded tumor TCRs appear in blood more than follow-up did.

This chain connects TRBV15 to TRBJ1-5; D is possibly TRBD1 (5 bases). The clonotype was recovered from a female donor with early-stage non-small cell lung cancer. The material sequenced was PBMCs, taken at surgery. CDR3 protein: CATSRAGYNQPQHF. CDR3 coding DNA: TGTGCCACCAGCAGAGCAGGGTACAATCAGCCCCAGCATTTT.